These 7 T cell receptor beta chains originate from one sample sequenced in a study of blood T cell repertoires in COVID-19. Profiled with immunoSEQ multiplex PCR; TCRdb holds only in-frame clones, not every one. The repertoire consists of 250,000 to 300,000 clones, with around nine tenths occurring once and the leading ten covering about 1.1%. Sequenced: PBMCs or T cells enriched from blood (not recorded which). The receptors shown here come from a woman aged 30 to 39 who had recovered from COVID-19.

The chain has TRBV6-2 or TRBV6-3 and TRBJ2-3; no definite D call. The CDR3 has 16 amino acids. Germline-derived CDR1 and CDR2 are MNHEY and SVGEGT. Trimming stripped 6 bases from V and 0 bases from J, with 16 bases between. The CDR3 coding sequence is TGTGCCAGCAGCTTATTTAGCCTTACTAGCACAGATACGCAGTATTTT. Translating it yields CASSLFSLTSTDTQYF.

The CDR3 reads CASKTLNSPLHF. In DNA form, the CDR3 reads TGTGCCAGCAAGACACTTAATTCACCCCTCCACTTT. The V gene is TRBV28, the J gene TRBJ1-6; D uncertain. CDR1 and CDR2 (germline): MDHEN, SYDVKM. The CDR3 is made up of 12 amino acids. V was cut by 7 bases and J by 6 bases, with 7 bases left in between.

V gene TRBV12-3 or TRBV12-4 combines with J gene TRBJ2-5, with 7 positions matching TRBD2. The CDR3 runs to 13 residues. V dropped 8 bases and J dropped 4; count of bases not matched to a gene: 7. The CDR3 is CASGSASGETQYF. CDR3 bases: TGTGCCAGCGGGTCGGCTAGCGGAGAGACCCAGTACTTC.

V and J are TRBV28 and TRBJ1-5, with 7 bases that match TRBD1. This CDR3 has 14 residues. Looked up from germline, CDR1 is MDHEN and CDR2 is SYDVKM. V shed 6 bases, J shed 3 bases, and the junction held 5 bases outside the gene matches. Here the CDR3 reads CASRAGQVNQPQHF. The CDR3 DNA reads TGTGCCAGCAGGGCCGGACAGGTCAATCAGCCCCAGCATTTT.

The V and J genes are TRBV7-9 and TRBJ2-1, with TRBD2 identical over 10 bases. The CDR3 contains 15 residues. Germline trimming cut 2 bases from V and 9 bases from J; bases unmatched to any gene: 7. The germline V gene has CDR1 SEHNR and CDR2 FQNEAQ (reference sequence). CDR3 in amino acids: CASSLLGLANPEQFF. Here the CDR3 DNA reads TGTGCCAGCAGCTTACTGGGACTAGCGAACCCTGAGCAGTTCTTC.

This chain connects TRBV7-6 to TRBJ2-5, with D maybe TRBD1 (6 bases). V dropped 0 bases and J dropped 4 bases, with 18 bases sitting between them. This CDR3 is built from 17 residues. CDR1 is SGHVS, CDR2 FNYEAQ, per germline. CDR3 protein: CASSLAHPGTIAETQYF. The CDR3 region has the DNA TGTGCCAGCAGCTTAGCGCACCCCGGGACAATAGCAGAGACCCAGTACTTC.

The chain carries TRBV25-1 and TRBJ1-2; D remains unclear. Germline V gene sequence: CDR1 MGHDK, CDR2 SYGVNS. There are 13 residues in the CDR3. V lost 4 bases to trimming and J lost 4 bases, with 10 bases between them. The CDR3 sequence is CASSGLGLYGYTF. In nucleotides, the CDR3 is TGTGCCAGCAGTGGTCTTGGGCTCTATGGCTACACCTTC.